This T cell receptor (beta chain) was identified during a study of shared clonotypes between healthy human individuals. The V segment lost 3 bases and the J segment 2 bases; nucleotides outside the gene matches: 6. The CDR3 runs to 16 residues. Germline V CDR1 and CDR2: SGHTA, FQGNSA. Sorted subsets were amplified in replicate PCRs using about 200 ng DNA, tens of thousands of T cell genomes. Clones were read by immunoSEQ multiplex PCR, and TCRdb kept only the in-frame ones, dropping some. In the table there are about 2.4 million clones, approximately 94% of which are singletons. This clone was detected once. What it binds is unknown. Study-wide points: Clonotypes which were not shared had lower generation probabilities than clonotypes that all four donors shared.

The TCR originated in a man between 18 and 35 years old in good health. The chain joins TRBV7-2 to TRBJ2-3; 9 bases fit TRBD2. Sequenced: naive CD4+ T cells sorted from blood. Specified subset: CD45RA+ positively selected. CDR3 sequence reads: CASSFSLAGNTDTQYF. CDR3 nucleotides: TGTGCCAGCAGCTTTAGTCTAGCGGGAAACACAGATACGCAGTATTTT.